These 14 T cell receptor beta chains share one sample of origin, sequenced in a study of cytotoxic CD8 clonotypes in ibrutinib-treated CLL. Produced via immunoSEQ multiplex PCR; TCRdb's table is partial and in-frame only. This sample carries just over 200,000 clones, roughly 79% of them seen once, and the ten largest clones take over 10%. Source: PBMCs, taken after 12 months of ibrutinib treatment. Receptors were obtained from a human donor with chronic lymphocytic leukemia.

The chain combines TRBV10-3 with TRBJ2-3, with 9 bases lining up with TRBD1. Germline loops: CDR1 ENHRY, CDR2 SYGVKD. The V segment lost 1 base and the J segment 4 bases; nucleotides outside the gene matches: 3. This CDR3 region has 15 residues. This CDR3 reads CAISEYGQGPDTQYF. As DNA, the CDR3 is TGTGCCATCAGTGAGTATGGACAGGGGCCAGATACGCAGTATTTT.

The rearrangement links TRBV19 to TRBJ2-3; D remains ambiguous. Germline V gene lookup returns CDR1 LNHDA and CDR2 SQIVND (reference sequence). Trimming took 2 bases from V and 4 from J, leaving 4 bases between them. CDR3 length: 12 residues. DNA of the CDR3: TGTGCCAGTAGTATAACCCCAGATACGCAGTATTTT. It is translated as CASSITPDTQYF.

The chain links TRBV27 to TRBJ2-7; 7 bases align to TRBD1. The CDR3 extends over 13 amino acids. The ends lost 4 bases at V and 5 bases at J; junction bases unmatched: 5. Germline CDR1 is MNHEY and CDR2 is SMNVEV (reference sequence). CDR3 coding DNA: TGTGCCAGCAGTTCGGGACAGTTCCACGAGCAGTACTTC. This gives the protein CASSSGQFHEQYF.

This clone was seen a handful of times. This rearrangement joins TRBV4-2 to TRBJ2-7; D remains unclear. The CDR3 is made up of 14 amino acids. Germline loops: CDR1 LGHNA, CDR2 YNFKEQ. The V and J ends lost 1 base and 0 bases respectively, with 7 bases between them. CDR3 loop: CASSQGTNSYEQYF. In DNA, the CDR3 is TGTGCCAGCAGCCAAGGAACAAACTCCTACGAGCAGTACTTC.

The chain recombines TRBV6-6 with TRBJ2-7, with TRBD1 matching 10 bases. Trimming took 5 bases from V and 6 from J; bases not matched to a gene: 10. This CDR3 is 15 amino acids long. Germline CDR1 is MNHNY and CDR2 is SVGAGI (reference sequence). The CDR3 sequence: CASSMGQGTAGEQYF. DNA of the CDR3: TGTGCCAGCAGTATGGGACAGGGGACTGCCGGCGAGCAGTACTTC.

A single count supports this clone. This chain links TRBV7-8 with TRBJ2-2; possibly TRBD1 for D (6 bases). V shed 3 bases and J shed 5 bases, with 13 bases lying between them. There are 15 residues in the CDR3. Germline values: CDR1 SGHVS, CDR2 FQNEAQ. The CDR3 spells CASSFATGPTGELFF. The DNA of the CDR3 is TGTGCCAGCAGCTTTGCGACAGGTCCAACCGGGGAGCTGTTTTTT. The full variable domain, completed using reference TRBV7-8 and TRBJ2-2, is GAGVSQSPRYKVAKRGQDVALRCDPISGHVSLFWYQQALGQGPEFLTYFQNEAQLDKSGLPSDRFFAERPEGSVSTLKIQRTQQEDSAVYLCASSFATGPTGELFFGEGSRLTVL.

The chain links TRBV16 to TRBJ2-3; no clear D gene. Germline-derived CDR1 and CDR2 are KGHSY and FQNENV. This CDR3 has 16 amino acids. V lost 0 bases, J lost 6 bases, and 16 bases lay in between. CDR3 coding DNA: TGTGCCAGCAGCCAATCAGGAGCCCTCCTGCTCGATACGCAGTATTTT. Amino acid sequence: CASSQSGALLLDTQYF.

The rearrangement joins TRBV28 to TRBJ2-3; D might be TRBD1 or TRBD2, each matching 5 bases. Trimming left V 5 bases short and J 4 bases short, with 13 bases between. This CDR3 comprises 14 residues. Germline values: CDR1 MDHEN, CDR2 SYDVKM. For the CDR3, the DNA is TGTGCCAGCAGTCGGAGGAGCAGGGCAGATACGCAGTATTTT. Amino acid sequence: CASSRRSRADTQYF.

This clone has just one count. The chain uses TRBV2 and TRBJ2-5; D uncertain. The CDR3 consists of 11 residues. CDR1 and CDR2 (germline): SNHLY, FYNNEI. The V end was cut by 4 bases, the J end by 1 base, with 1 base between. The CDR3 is CASSGQETQYF. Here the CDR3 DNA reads TGTGCCAGCAGTGGCCAAGAGACCCAGTACTTC.

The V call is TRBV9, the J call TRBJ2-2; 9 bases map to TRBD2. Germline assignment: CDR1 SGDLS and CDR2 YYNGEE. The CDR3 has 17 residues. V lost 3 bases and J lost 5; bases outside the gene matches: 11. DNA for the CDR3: TGTGCCAGCAGCGCTGCTCTAGCGGGGTTTAGGACCGGGGAGCTGTTTTTT. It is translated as CASSAALAGFRTGELFF.

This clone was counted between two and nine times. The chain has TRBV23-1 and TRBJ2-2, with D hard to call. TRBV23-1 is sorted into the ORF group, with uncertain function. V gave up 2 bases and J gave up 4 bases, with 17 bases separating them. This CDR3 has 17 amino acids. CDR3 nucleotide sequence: TGCGCCAGCAGTCAAAAACAGCAACGCCCAGCCACCGGGGAGCTGTTTTTT. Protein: CASSQKQQRPATGELFF.

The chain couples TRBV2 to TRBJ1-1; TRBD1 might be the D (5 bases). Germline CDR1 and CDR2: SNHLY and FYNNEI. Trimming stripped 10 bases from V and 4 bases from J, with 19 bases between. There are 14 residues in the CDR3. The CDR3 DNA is TGTGCCACCAAGGGCGAGGTGGGGGGCACTGAAGCTTTCTTT. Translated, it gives CATKGEVGGTEAFF.

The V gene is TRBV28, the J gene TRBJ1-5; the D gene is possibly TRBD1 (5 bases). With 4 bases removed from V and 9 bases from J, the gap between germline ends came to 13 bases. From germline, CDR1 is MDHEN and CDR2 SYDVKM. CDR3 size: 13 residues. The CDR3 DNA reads TGTGCCAGCAGTTCAGGGTCTCATCGGCCCCAGCATTTT. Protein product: CASSSGSHRPQHF.

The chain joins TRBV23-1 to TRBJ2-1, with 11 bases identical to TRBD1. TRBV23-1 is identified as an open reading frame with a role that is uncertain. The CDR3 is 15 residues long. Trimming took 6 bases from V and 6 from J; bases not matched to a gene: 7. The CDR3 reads CASRGTGGKINEQFF. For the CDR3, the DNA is TGCGCCAGCAGAGGGACAGGGGGTAAAATCAATGAGCAGTTCTTC.